Shown below are 29 T cell receptor beta chains from a single sample sequenced in a study of identical twins. TCRdb re-analysed the 5' RACE reads in MiXCR, keeping a single row per CDR3 protein. Here the sample spans approximately 220,000 distinct CDR3 sequences, 7.5% being singletons. This sample also appeared in a second study, on yellow fever vaccine responses in identical twins.

The material sequenced was CD8+ T cells sorted from blood. These TCRs come from a woman between 18 and 30 years old in good health.

This clonotype came up many times. The chain combines TRBV11-1 with TRBJ1-6, with TRBD1 matching over 7 bases. CDR1 is SGHAT and CDR2 is FQDESV in the germline V gene (reference sequence). CDR3 length equals 18 residues. The trim removed 0 bases at V and 6 bases at J, leaving 11 bases unmatched. CDR3 nucleotides: TGTGCCAGCAGCTTAGCGGGTGATTGGACAGGCCCTAATTCACCCCTCCACTTT. Protein product: CASSLAGDWTGPNSPLHF.

This clonotype occurred many times. The gene calls are TRBV9 and TRBJ1-1; D call uncertain. The CDR3 contains 14 residues. The V end lost 4 bases, the J end lost 0 bases, and 10 bases lay between the germline ends. Germline values: CDR1 SGDLS, CDR2 YYNGEE. The CDR3 region has the DNA TGTGCCAGCAGCACCGATGGGATGAACACTGAAGCTTTCTTT. It yields the protein CASSTDGMNTEAFF.

There are a few counts of this clonotype. The chain carries TRBV4-1 and TRBJ1-1, with D unresolved. The germline V gene has CDR1 MGHRA and CDR2 YSYEKL. CDR3 length equals 15 residues. The V end was cut by 0 bases, the J end by 7 bases, with 15 bases between. In DNA, the CDR3 is TGCGCCAGCAGCCAAGATATCCAGGTTGGACTTGAAGCTTTCTTT. Translating gives CASSQDIQVGLEAFF.

This rearrangement joins TRBV28 to TRBJ2-7; TRBD2 might be the D (6 bases). Trimming took off 5 bases at V and 2 bases at J, with 22 bases between the two ends. Germline CDR1 reads MDHEN; CDR2 reads SYDVKM. This CDR3 has 17 amino acids. Written as DNA, the CDR3 is TGTGCCAGCAGTCTCCGCCGGGGACTCATGGCCCCCTACGAGCAGTACTTC. Encoded protein: CASSLRRGLMAPYEQYF.

The chain has TRBV5-6 and TRBJ2-4, with TRBD1 matching over 9 bases. The ends lost 0 bases at V and 0 bases at J; junction bases unmatched: 4. The CDR3 is 17 residues long. Germline loops: CDR1 SGHDT, CDR2 YYEEEE. CDR3 nucleotide sequence: TGTGCCAGCAGCTTGGCAGGGACAGGGCTAGCCAAAAACATTCAGTACTTC. It encodes CASSLAGTGLAKNIQYF.

The genes are TRBV11-1 and TRBJ2-5; TRBD2 agrees at 7 bases. The CDR3 has 18 amino acids. CDR1 is SGHAT and CDR2 is FQDESV in the germline V gene (reference sequence). Unmatched junction bases numbered 13, after V lost 2 bases and J lost 1 base. The CDR3 nucleotides read TGTGCCAGCAGCTTATCCGATTATAGCGGGCCCTTCCAAGAGACCCAGTACTTC. Protein sequence: CASSLSDYSGPFQETQYF.

This chain joins TRBV5-1 and TRBJ2-3, with 9 bases identical to TRBD2. J was trimmed by 1 base and V by 0 bases; bases with no gene match: 9. CDR3 length: 18 amino acids. Germline assignment: CDR1 SGHRS and CDR2 YFSETQ. CDR3 bases: TGCGCCAGCAGCTTGGTATCCCCCCCTAGCGGGGGCACAGATACGCAGTATTTT. Protein: CASSLVSPPSGGTDTQYF.

The J gene is TRBJ2-1, the V gene TRBV20-1, with TRBD2 matching 8 bases. V lost 2 bases and J lost 8; bases outside the gene matches: 8. The CDR3 length is 14 residues. Germline values: CDR1 DFQATT, CDR2 SNEGSKA (reference sequence). The CDR3 reads CSARFGTSMDEQFF. CDR3 nucleotide sequence: TGCAGTGCTAGATTTGGGACTAGTATGGATGAGCAGTTCTTC.

This chain connects TRBV7-9 to TRBJ2-5; 12 nucleotides agree with TRBD2. This CDR3 is 16 amino acids long. V lost 5 bases and J lost 1; bases outside the gene matches: 5. Germline CDR1 reads SEHNR; CDR2 reads FQNEAQ (reference sequence). CDR3 protein: CASSKTSGGLQETQYF. In DNA, the CDR3 is TGTGCCAGCAGCAAGACTAGCGGGGGCCTCCAAGAGACCCAGTACTTC.

This clonotype appeared many times. The rearrangement links TRBV7-9 to TRBJ1-4; no clear D. Trimming took 5 bases from V and 12 from J, leaving 13 bases between them. This CDR3 comprises 12 residues. Germline V lookup: CDR1 SEHNR, CDR2 FQNEAQ (reference sequence). The CDR3 region has the DNA TGTGCCAGCAGCCCCCTACGACCGGAACTGTTTTTT. Translated: CASSPLRPELFF. Together with reference TRBV7-9 and TRBJ1-4, the CDR3 gives the full variable domain: DTGVSQNPRHKITKRGQNVTFRCDPISEHNRLYWYRQTLGQGPEFLTYFQNEAQLEKSRLLSDRFSAERPKGSFSTLEIQRTEQGDSAMYLCASSPLRPELFFGSGTQLSVL.

This clonotype was detected ten times or more. The chain combines TRBV12-3 or TRBV12-4 with TRBJ2-7, with TRBD1 matching 7 bases. V shed 7 bases, J shed 0 bases, and the junction held 6 bases outside the gene matches. CDR3 length equals 14 residues. CDR3 sequence: CASNPGGLSYEQYF. DNA for the CDR3: TGTGCCAGCAACCCAGGGGGTCTCTCCTACGAGCAGTACTTC.

This clonotype has ten or more counts. CDR3 region: CASSTETQYF. The CDR3 coding sequence is TGTGCCAGCAGCACGGAGACCCAGTACTTC. The V call is TRBV7-9, the J call TRBJ2-5; D call uncertain. The CDR3 sequence is 10 residues long. V was clipped by 5 bases and J by 5 bases, with 3 bases between them. Germline assignment: CDR1 SEHNR and CDR2 FQNEAQ (reference sequence).

This clonotype was observed a handful of times. The V gene is TRBV7-6, the J gene TRBJ2-2; D gene ambiguous. Trimming took off 5 bases at V and 1 base at J, with 11 bases between the two ends. CDR1 and CDR2 from the germline V gene are SGHVS and FNYEAQ. The CDR3 length is 15 residues. The chain's CDR3 is CASSQFGGNTGELFF. The CDR3 nucleotides read TGTGCCAGCAGCCAGTTCGGCGGGAACACCGGGGAGCTGTTTTTT.

In its sample, this clonotype was seen a few times. This sequence joins TRBV11-2 and TRBJ2-1; D is undetermined. V gave up 1 base and J gave up 4 bases, with 11 bases separating them. Germline CDR1 is SGHAT and CDR2 is FQNNGV. The CDR3 runs to 15 residues. The CDR3 bases are TGTGCCAGCAGCTTAGCTGGATCCGCATACAATGAGCAGTTCTTC. Translating gives CASSLAGSAYNEQFF. Full variable domain (rest looked up from reference TRBV11-2 and TRBJ2-1): EAGVAQSPRYKIIEKRQSVAFWCNPISGHATLYWYQQILGQGPKLLIQFQNNGVVDDSQLPKDRFSAERLKGVDSTLKIQPAKLEDSAVYLCASSLAGSAYNEQFFGPGTRLTVL.

The chain recombines TRBV2 with TRBJ2-7, with D unclear. V lost 2 bases to trimming and J lost 4 bases, with 6 bases between them. In germline, CDR1 is SNHLY, CDR2 FYNNEI. The CDR3 consists of 12 residues. CDR3 nucleotide sequence: TGTGCCAGCAGTGAAATGGGGTACGAGCAGTACTTC. This gives the protein CASSEMGYEQYF.

This rearrangement joins TRBV5-6 to TRBJ1-2; 8 bases map to TRBD1. In germline, CDR1 is SGHDT, CDR2 YYEEEE. Trimming removed 5 bases from V and 5 bases from J; junction bases left unmatched: 5. This CDR3 spans 13 amino acids. CDR3 amino acids: CASRSDRGYGYTF. CDR3 nucleotides: TGTGCCAGCAGAAGCGACAGGGGTTATGGCTACACCTTC.

This clonotype was seen a handful of times. This chain links TRBV4-1 with TRBJ2-5; D not certain. CDR1 is MGHRA, CDR2 YSYEKL, per germline. This CDR3 has 14 amino acids. Trimming removed 6 bases from V and 1 base from J, with 12 bases in between. The CDR3: CASRPSGFQETQYF. The CDR3 region has the DNA TGCGCCAGCAGACCTTCAGGCTTCCAAGAGACCCAGTACTTC.

In its sample, this clonotype was seen a few times. The chain has TRBV7-6 and TRBJ2-1, with D unclear. Germline CDR1 SGHVS, CDR2 FNYEAQ. The germline V and J ends were trimmed by 2 bases and 0 bases, with 5 bases remaining between them. There are 14 residues in the CDR3. CDR3 sequence: CASSLTFSYNEQFF. DNA for the CDR3: TGTGCCAGCAGCTTAACTTTCTCCTACAATGAGCAGTTCTTC. The variable domain in full, completed from reference TRBV7-6 and TRBJ2-1, reads GAGVSQSPRYKVTKRGQDVALRCDPISGHVSLYWYRQALGQGPEFLTYFNYEAQQDKSGLPNDRFSAERPEGSISTLTIQRTEQRDSAMYRCASSLTFSYNEQFFGPGTRLTVL.

CDR3 bases: TGTGCCAGCAGCTTAATCGCGGTGAACACTGAAGCTTTCTTT. Protein sequence: CASSLIAVNTEAFF. This chain connects TRBV7-2 to TRBJ1-1; D is undetermined. Germline lookup yields CDR1 SGHTA and CDR2 FQGNSA. Trimming removed 2 bases at V and 0 bases at J, with 7 bases between. CDR3 length: 14 residues.

The chain recombines TRBV3-1 with TRBJ2-7; tentative D call: TRBD1 (5 bases). The germline V and J ends were trimmed by 0 bases and 6 bases, with 15 bases remaining between them. The V gene's germline CDR1 is LGHDT and CDR2 YNNKEL (reference sequence). CDR3 length equals 15 residues. This CDR3 reads CASSQDHNAQGEQYF. In nucleotides, the CDR3 is TGTGCCAGCAGCCAAGATCACAACGCTCAGGGCGAGCAGTACTTC.

This clonotype was counted a few times. The chain combines TRBV27 with TRBJ2-1; D ambiguous. Trimming left V 0 bases short and J 6 bases short, with 6 bases between. The CDR3 runs to 13 residues. Germline CDR1 is MNHEY and CDR2 is SMNVEV (reference sequence). Here the CDR3 reads CASSLSLANEQFF. The CDR3 DNA follows: TGTGCCAGCAGTTTATCCTTAGCCAATGAGCAGTTCTTC.

The J gene is TRBJ2-5, the V gene TRBV28; a possible D gene is TRBD1 (7 bases). Germline V CDR1 and CDR2: MDHEN, SYDVKM. This CDR3 is 15 amino acids long. The ends were cut back, 3 bases at V and 4 bases at J, with 15 bases in the middle. Written as DNA, the CDR3 is TGTGCCAGCAGTTTTCTGGAGGGGGCAGGAGAGACCCAGTACTTC. Translation: CASSFLEGAGETQYF. Full variable domain (rest looked up from reference TRBV28 and TRBJ2-5): DVKVTQSSRYLVKRTGEKVFLECVQDMDHENMFWYRQDPGLGLRLIYFSYDVKMKEKGDIPEGYSVSREKKERFSLILESASTNQTSMYLCASSFLEGAGETQYFGPGTRLLVL.

The chain couples TRBV9 to TRBJ2-2; no reliable D call. The CDR3 sequence is 12 residues long. The germline V gene encodes CDR1 SGDLS and CDR2 YYNGEE. Deletions cut 3 bases from V and 7 bases from J, with 7 bases between. CDR3 nucleotides: TGTGCCAGCAGCGCATACAGCGGGGAGCTGTTTTTT. Translation: CASSAYSGELFF.

This clonotype was detected a few times. The chain uses TRBV7-9 and TRBJ2-3; 12 bases align to TRBD2. J lost 3 bases, V lost 5 bases, and 3 bases had no gene match. Germline lookup yields CDR1 SEHNR and CDR2 FQNEAQ (reference sequence). This CDR3 is built from 15 residues. The CDR3 reads CASSPTSGRTDTQYF. CDR3 nucleotides: TGTGCCAGCAGCCCGACTAGCGGGAGAACAGATACGCAGTATTTT.

This clonotype was seen many times. V gene TRBV28 combines with J gene TRBJ2-7, with 7 bases aligning to TRBD1. V trimming: 6 bases; J trimming: 6 bases; junction bases outside the gene matches: 5. CDR1 is MDHEN and CDR2 is SYDVKM in the germline V gene. The CDR3 has 12 amino acids. CDR3 bases: TGTGCCAGCAGCCCTGACAGGGCCGAGCAGTACTTC. This encodes CASSPDRAEQYF. Looking up the rest from reference TRBV28 and TRBJ2-7 gives the full variable domain: DVKVTQSSRYLVKRTGEKVFLECVQDMDHENMFWYRQDPGLGLRLIYFSYDVKMKEKGDIPEGYSVSREKKERFSLILESASTNQTSMYLCASSPDRAEQYFGPGTRLTVT.

This clonotype was detected many times. This chain links TRBV4-2 with TRBJ2-1; D possibly matches TRBD1 or TRBD2 (5 bases each). CDR3 length equals 16 residues. Germline V lookup: CDR1 LGHNA, CDR2 YNFKEQ. The V end lost 4 bases, the J end lost 5 bases, and 18 bases lay between the germline ends. In DNA, the CDR3 is TGTGCCAGCAGCCCACGACTGTCGGGGCCGAACAATGAGCAGTTCTTC. Encoded protein: CASSPRLSGPNNEQFF.

In this sample, this clonotype turned up a few times. The gene calls are TRBV7-9 and TRBJ1-5; D is perhaps TRBD1 (5 bases). V was clipped by 3 bases and J by 9 bases, with 15 bases between them. The CDR3 has 14 amino acids. In germline, CDR1 is SEHNR, CDR2 FQNEAQ (reference sequence). The CDR3 coding sequence is TGTGCCAGCAGCTTGGGGCCCGACAAGGGGCCCCAGCATTTT. This translates into CASSLGPDKGPQHF.

The chain uses TRBV5-1 and TRBJ2-7; 13 nucleotides align to TRBD2. V shed 5 bases and J 3 bases; nucleotides not matched to a gene: 5. The length of the CDR3 is 15 residues. Germline CDR1 and CDR2: SGHRS and YFSETQ. CDR3 in DNA: TGCGCCAGCAGGCCAGGGACTAGCGGGAACTACGAGCAGTACTTC. Translation: CASRPGTSGNYEQYF.

The sample holds a few counts of this clonotype. The genes are TRBV2 and TRBJ2-3; 8 bases map to TRBD2. V dropped 5 bases and J dropped 2; count of bases not matched to a gene: 9. The length of the CDR3 is 16 residues. CDR1 is SNHLY, CDR2 FYNNEI, per germline. This CDR3 reads CASSLMGLVNTDTQYF. CDR3 bases: TGTGCCAGCAGTTTAATGGGACTAGTTAACACAGATACGCAGTATTTT. Complete variable domain (other parts from reference TRBV2 and TRBJ2-3): EPEVTQTPSHQVTQMGQEVILRCVPISNHLYFYWYRQILGQKVEFLVSFYNNEISEKSEIFDDQFSVERPDGSNFTLKIRSTKLEDSAMYFCASSLMGLVNTDTQYFGPGTRLTVL.